This T cell receptor (beta chain) came from a study of graft-versus-host responses after intestinal transplantation. Across the whole study: Recipients uniformly received anti-thymocyte globulin induction, followed by tacrolimus and steroids for approximately 3 years.

The repertoire was sequenced with immunoSEQ multiplex PCR; TCRdb's copy has only in-frame clones and lacks some. In the table there are over 100,000 clones, around 96% of which are singletons. On this clone itself: What it binds is not known.

Overall study findings and caveats: The authors found GvH clones in recipient marrow, some appearing first in ileum or blood. Allograft graft-versus-host to host-versus-graft clonal ratios ran high in patients with graft-donor T cell macrochimerism.

CDR3 size: 11 residues. Deletions cut 3 bases from V and 10 bases from J, with 10 bases between. Looked up from germline, CDR1 is DFQATT and CDR2 is SNEGSKA (reference sequence). Material: unstimulated CD8+ T cells sorted from spleen or lymph node cells, obtained before intestinal transplant. V and J are TRBV20-1 and TRBJ2-1; no reliable D call. The clonotype comes from a human donor who received an intestinal transplant. CDR3 in DNA: TGCAGTGCTAGGGGTGCAGAAGAGCAGTTCTTC. It encodes CSARGAEEQFF.